One and the same sample provided the 26 T cell receptor beta chains below, sequenced in a study of blood T cell repertoires in COVID-19. The repertoire was sequenced with immunoSEQ multiplex PCR; TCRdb's copy has only in-frame clones and lacks some. The sample holds about 63,000 clones, around 86% seen once. The sequenced sample was peripheral blood. These receptors came from a man aged 50 or older with active COVID-19.

In nucleotides, the CDR3 is TGTGCCAGCAGACTCGGACAGGGAGCCTACAATGAGCAGTTCTTC. Translation: CASRLGQGAYNEQFF. This chain joins TRBV7-2 and TRBJ2-1; 8 nucleotides align to TRBD1. Germline V gives CDR1 SGHTA, CDR2 FQGNSA. The CDR3 has 15 residues. J was trimmed by 2 bases and V by 6 bases; bases with no gene match: 6.

In regard to this clone: The junction differs from germline at one of its ends, possibly a read error. This sequence joins TRBV7-7 and TRBJ2-1; TRBD1 matches at 7 bases. CDR1 is SSHAT and CDR2 is FNYEAQ in the germline V gene (reference sequence). The CDR3 loop spans 13 amino acids. CDR3 in amino acids: CASSAGGYNEQFF. CDR3 in DNA: TGTGCTAGCAGCGCAGGGGGTTACAATGAGCAGTTCTTC.

The rearrangement joins TRBV5-1 to TRBJ2-7; TRBD2 might be the D (6 bases). V gave up 1 base and J gave up 3 bases, with 11 bases separating them. CDR3 length: 14 amino acids. Germline CDR1 and CDR2: SGHRS and YFSETQ. The CDR3 region is CASSLKLASYEQYF. For the CDR3, the DNA is TGCGCCAGCAGCTTGAAACTAGCAAGCTACGAGCAGTACTTC.

The chain joins TRBV4-3 to TRBJ1-4; possible D gene TRBD1, 6 bases. The CDR3 has 16 residues. In germline, CDR1 is LGHNA, CDR2 YSLEER. With 4 bases removed from V and 8 bases from J, the gap between germline ends came to 20 bases. The CDR3 nucleotides are TGCGCCAGCAGCCGCCGAGAACTAGGCCAGGGGGAAAAACTGTTTTTT. This translates into CASSRRELGQGEKLFF.

The chain couples TRBV4-1 to TRBJ1-1; D possibly corresponds to TRBD1 (5 bases). Germline loops: CDR1 MGHRA, CDR2 YSYEKL. The CDR3 sequence is 15 residues long. The ends were cut back, 4 bases at V and 1 base at J, with 13 bases in the middle. The CDR3 sequence is CASSPRTTTNTEAFF. CDR3 in DNA: TGCGCCAGCAGCCCGCGGACAACTACGAACACTGAAGCTTTCTTT.

This clone was counted between two and nine times. The chain recombines TRBV19 with TRBJ1-5; D unclear. Germline lookup yields CDR1 LNHDA and CDR2 SQIVND (reference sequence). The CDR3 is 12 residues long. V was trimmed by 5 bases and J by 6 bases, leaving 8 bases between them. The CDR3 spells CASSEGRQPQHF. In nucleotides, the CDR3 is TGTGCCAGTAGTGAGGGCCGTCAGCCCCAGCATTTT.

This clone was observed a single time. The chain couples TRBV6-6 to TRBJ2-7, with D hard to call. This CDR3 contains 12 residues. The germline CDR1 and CDR2 sequences are MNHNY and SVGAGI (reference sequence). V gave up 5 bases and J gave up 0 bases, with 5 bases separating them. CDR3 in DNA: TGTGCCAGCAGTCCCGGCTCCTACGAGCAGTACTTC. Amino acids: CASSPGSYEQYF.

The chain links TRBV2 to TRBJ1-6, with 7 bases identical to TRBD1. J lost 4 bases, V lost 8 bases, and 5 bases had no gene match. Germline-derived CDR1 and CDR2 are SNHLY and FYNNEI. CDR3 size: 14 residues. Written as DNA, the CDR3 is TGTGCCAGCTTCGGGACAGCTTATAATTCACCCCTCCACTTT. Protein sequence: CASFGTAYNSPLHF.

The rearrangement joins TRBV7-9 to TRBJ2-3; no definite D call. V gave up 2 bases and J gave up 3 bases, with 3 bases separating them. The germline V gene has CDR1 SEHNR and CDR2 FQNEAQ (reference sequence). CDR3 size: 12 residues. For the CDR3, the DNA is TGTGCCAGCAGCTTACTGACAGATACGCAGTATTTT. Protein sequence: CASSLLTDTQYF.

The chain carries TRBV27 and TRBJ2-1; a possible D gene is TRBD2 (6 bases). Germline CDR1 and CDR2: MNHEY and SMNVEV (reference sequence). The V and J ends lost 3 bases and 3 bases respectively, with 12 bases between them. This CDR3 has 15 residues. CDR3 in amino acids: CASSFPGAGYNEQFF. CDR3 coding DNA: TGTGCCAGCAGTTTTCCGGGAGCGGGCTACAATGAGCAGTTCTTC.

The chain is built from TRBV7-2 and TRBJ1-3, with 8 bases identical to TRBD1. This CDR3 is 16 amino acids long. The junction had 6 bases not matched to a gene; V was cut back by 5 bases and J by 0 bases. The V gene's germline CDR1 is SGHTA and CDR2 FQGNSA. CDR3 in DNA: TGTGCCAGCAGCATCCCGACAGGGGCCTCTGGAAACACCATATATTTT. This sequence encodes CASSIPTGASGNTIYF.

This clone has a handful of counts. The chain links TRBV2 to TRBJ1-3, with D possibly being TRBD1 (5 bases). V dropped 4 bases and J dropped 8 bases, with 9 bases sitting between them. Germline V gene sequence: CDR1 SNHLY, CDR2 FYNNEI. This CDR3 has 12 residues. The DNA for the CDR3 is TGTGCCAGCAGTGGAACAGGTTACACCATATATTTT. Its protein product is CASSGTGYTIYF.

The chain carries TRBV3-1 (or the pseudogene TRBV3-2) and TRBJ1-2; TRBD1 is a possible D gene (5 bases). CDR1 and CDR2 (germline): LGHDT, YNNKEL (reference sequence). The V end was cut by 0 bases, the J end by 0 bases, with 11 bases between. The CDR3 is made up of 16 amino acids. CDR3 sequence (DNA): TGTGCCAGCAGCCAAGATCCCACGACAGCTAACTATGGCTACACCTTC. Residues: CASSQDPTTANYGYTF.

The J gene is TRBJ2-5, the V gene TRBV4-3, with D perhaps TRBD1 (5 bases). Per germline, CDR1 LGHNA and CDR2 YSLEER. The CDR3 is 15 residues long. V lost 0 bases and J 4 bases, leaving 12 bases between the germline ends. CDR3 sequence: CASSQEKGWGETQYF. The CDR3 DNA is TGCGCCAGCAGCCAAGAAAAGGGGTGGGGAGAGACCCAGTACTTC.

CDR3 in amino acids: CASSPNGGQGSENEQYF. Written as DNA, the CDR3 is TGCGCCAGCAGCCCTAATGGGGGACAGGGGTCGGAAAACGAGCAGTACTTC. V gene TRBV4-1 combines with J gene TRBJ2-7, with TRBD1 matching over 10 bases. The ends lost 4 bases at V and 5 bases at J; junction bases unmatched: 14. The CDR3 is 17 residues long. Germline values: CDR1 MGHRA, CDR2 YSYEKL.

V gene TRBV6-4 combines with J gene TRBJ2-3, with 10 bases lining up with TRBD2. This CDR3 contains 15 residues. J lost 6 bases, V lost 3 bases, and 6 bases had no gene match. Germline CDR1 MRHNA, CDR2 SNTAGT. The CDR3 loop is CASSESGTSVDTQYF. The CDR3 nucleotides are TGTGCCAGCAGTGAGTCCGGGACTAGCGTGGATACGCAGTATTTT.

This chain uses TRBV18 with TRBJ1-1, with D perhaps TRBD1 (6 bases). In germline, CDR1 is KGHSH, CDR2 LQKENI. The length of the CDR3 is 13 residues. Trimming left V 8 bases short and J 3 bases short, with 13 bases between. The CDR3 DNA reads as TGTGCCAGCCAAGAGGGGGTTTACACTGAAGCTTTCTTT. Its translation is CASQEGVYTEAFF.

The sample holds a few counts of this clone. This chain connects TRBV14 to TRBJ1-2; D is possibly TRBD1 (6 bases). The germline CDR1 and CDR2 sequences are SGHDN and FVKESK. The CDR3 covers 14 residues. V lost 1 base to trimming and J lost 4 bases, with 10 bases between them. The CDR3 DNA is TGTGCCAGCAGCCAAGTACGAGGGGGCTATGGCTACACCTTC. Translation: CASSQVRGGYGYTF. Full variable domain (missing parts from reference TRBV14 and TRBJ1-2): EAGVTQFPSHSVIEKGQTVTLRCDPISGHDNLYWYRRVMGKEIKFLLHFVKESKQDESGMPNNRFLAERTGGTYSTLKVQPAELEDSGVYFCASSQVRGGYGYTFGSGTRLTVV.

The rearrangement links TRBV27 to TRBJ2-1; TRBD2 aligns across 8 bases. CDR1 is MNHEY, CDR2 SMNVEV, per germline (reference sequence). CDR3 size: 15 residues. V lost 2 bases to trimming and J lost 9 bases; unmatched junction nucleotides: 9. The CDR3 nucleotides are TGTGCCAGCAGTTTAGACCGCGCCCGGGGGGGTGAGCAGTTCTTC. This sequence encodes CASSLDRARGGEQFF.

This clone was found once. This chain uses TRBV6-5 with TRBJ2-7; 12 positions match TRBD1. V gave up 5 bases and J gave up 2 bases; unmatched junction bases: 4. The CDR3 runs to 15 residues. The germline gives CDR1 MNHEY, CDR2 SVGAGI. The CDR3 here is CASSPGTGGAYEQYF. Here the CDR3 DNA reads TGTGCCAGCAGTCCCGGGACAGGGGGCGCCTACGAGCAGTACTTC.

CDR3 sequence reads: CASSVEGLASNEQFF. In DNA form, the CDR3 reads TGTGCCAGCAGCGTGGAGGGACTAGCTAGCAATGAGCAGTTCTTC. The chain uses TRBV9 and TRBJ2-1; the match to TRBD2 covers 9 bases. V was pared by 2 bases and J by 6 bases, with 6 bases of the junction left unmatched. Germline CDR1 SGDLS, CDR2 YYNGEE. The CDR3 covers 15 residues.

This rearrangement joins TRBV30 to TRBJ1-5, with 9 nucleotides matching TRBD1. The trim removed 6 bases at V and 4 bases at J, leaving 4 bases unmatched. The CDR3 is made up of 13 amino acids. The germline CDR1 and CDR2 sequences are GTSNPN and SVGIG (reference sequence). CDR3 region: CACSGQGNQPQHF. The CDR3 DNA is TGTGCCTGTTCGGGACAGGGTAATCAGCCCCAGCATTTT.

There are a few counts of this clone. V gene TRBV29-1 combines with J gene TRBJ1-4, with 12 bases that match TRBD1. V lost 7 bases, J lost 7 bases, and 10 bases stayed unmatched. CDR3 length: 15 residues. Germline assignment: CDR1 SQVTM and CDR2 ANQGSEA. The CDR3 region is CSGAGTGGAGEKLFF. The CDR3 DNA reads TGCAGCGGGGCCGGGACAGGGGGCGCGGGTGAAAAACTGTTTTTT.

The J gene is TRBJ1-2, the V gene TRBV6-2 or TRBV6-3; TRBD1 agrees at 8 bases. The CDR3 totals 14 residues. Germline lookup yields CDR1 MNHEY and CDR2 SVGEGT. J lost 4 bases, V lost 2 bases, and 3 bases had no gene match. This CDR3 reads CASSYPTGVYGYTF. The CDR3 bases are TGTGCCAGCAGTTACCCGACAGGGGTCTATGGCTACACCTTC.

This clone was picked up one time. The rearrangement joins TRBV5-1 to TRBJ1-4, with 7 bases identical to TRBD1. Unmatched junction bases numbered 17, after V lost 0 bases and J lost 0 bases. The CDR3 runs 21 residues. CDR1 and CDR2 (germline): SGHRS, YFSETQ. CDR3 region: CASSLESPGQTIRTTNEKLFF. The DNA of the CDR3 is TGCGCCAGCAGCTTGGAGTCACCGGGACAGACTATCAGAACAACTAATGAAAAACTGTTTTTT.

This clone was seen once. The chain recombines TRBV4-3 with TRBJ1-4; TRBD1 matches at 8 bases. CDR1 and CDR2 (germline): LGHNA, YSLEER. The CDR3 runs to 15 residues. After removal of 4 bases from V and 8 bases from J, the junction contained 9 bases not matched to a gene. The CDR3 spells CASSLTTGEREKLFF. CDR3 DNA sequence: TGCGCCAGCAGCCTCACGACAGGGGAGAGGGAAAAACTGTTTTTT.